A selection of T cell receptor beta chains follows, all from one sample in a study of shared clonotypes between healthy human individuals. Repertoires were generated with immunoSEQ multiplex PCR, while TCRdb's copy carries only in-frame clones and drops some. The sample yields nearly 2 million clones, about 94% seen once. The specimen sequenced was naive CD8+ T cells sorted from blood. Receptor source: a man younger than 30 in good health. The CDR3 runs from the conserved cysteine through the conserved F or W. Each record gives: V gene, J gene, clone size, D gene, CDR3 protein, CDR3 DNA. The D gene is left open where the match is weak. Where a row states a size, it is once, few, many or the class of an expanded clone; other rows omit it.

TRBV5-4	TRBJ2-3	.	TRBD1	CASSLQGATDTQYF	TGTGCCAGCAGCTTACAGGGGGCAACAGATACGCAGTATTTT
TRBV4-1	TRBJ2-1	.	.	CASSQPPGGANEQFF	TGCGCCAGCAGCCAACCCCCCGGGGGAGCCAATGAGCAGTTCTTC
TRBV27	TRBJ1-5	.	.	CASSLKSNQPQHF	TGTGCCAGCAGTTTGAAGAGCAATCAGCCCCAGCATTTT
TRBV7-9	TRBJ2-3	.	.	CASSPALGDTQYF	TGTGCCAGCAGCCCTGCCTTGGGGGATACGCAGTATTTT
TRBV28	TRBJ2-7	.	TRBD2	CASSSTYSSGRAYEQYF	TGTGCCAGCAGTTCTACGTACAGTAGCGGGAGGGCCTACGAGCAGTACTTC
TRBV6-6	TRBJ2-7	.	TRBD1	CASSYMGQGNYEQYF	TGTGCCAGCAGTTACATGGGACAGGGTAATTACGAGCAGTACTTC
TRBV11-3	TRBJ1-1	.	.	CASSSRDITEAFF	TGTGCCAGCAGCTCCCGGGACATCACTGAAGCTTTCTTT
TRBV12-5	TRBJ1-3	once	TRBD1	CASGLSGTGGAGDRNTIYF	TGTGCTAGTGGCCTGTCCGGGACAGGGGGCGCAGGGGACCGAAACACCATATATTTT
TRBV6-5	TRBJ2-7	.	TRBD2	CASSYWGGEGEQYF	TGTGCCAGCAGTTACTGGGGAGGGGAGGGCGAGCAGTACTTC
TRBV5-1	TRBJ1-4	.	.	CASSSTTGINEKLFF	TGCGCCAGCAGCTCAACTACCGGGATTAATGAAAAACTGTTTTTT
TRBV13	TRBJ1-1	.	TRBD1	CASSWRTGWNAEAFF	TGTGCCAGCAGCTGGAGGACAGGGTGGAACGCTGAAGCTTTCTTT
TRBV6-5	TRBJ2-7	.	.	CASSVSTGQQYF	TGTGCCAGCAGTGTCTCAACAGGGCAGCAGTACTTC
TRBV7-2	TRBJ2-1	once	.	CASSGWGGGPNEQFF	TGTGCCAGCAGCGGCTGGGGTGGGGGGCCCAATGAGCAGTTCTTC
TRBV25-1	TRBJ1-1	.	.	CASSEVGGPNGYF	TGTGCCAGCAGTGAGGTAGGAGGGCCAAACGGTTACTTT
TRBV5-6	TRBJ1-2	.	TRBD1	CASSLGGQDYGYTF	TGTGCCAGCAGCTTAGGTGGACAGGACTATGGCTACACCTTC
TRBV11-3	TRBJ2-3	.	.	CASSFTRASTDTQYF	TGTGCCAGCAGCTTCACCCGCGCTAGCACAGATACGCAGTATTTT
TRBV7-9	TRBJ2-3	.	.	CASSPPAGPSTDTQYF	TGTGCCAGCAGCCCCCCAGCAGGGCCTTCCACAGATACGCAGTATTTT
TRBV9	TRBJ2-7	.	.	CASSPRTLDEQYF	TGTGCCAGCAGCCCACGGACTCTGGACGAGCAGTACTTC
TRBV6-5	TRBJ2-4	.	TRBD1	CASSPDRDKNIQYF	TGTGCCAGCAGTCCCGACAGGGACAAAAACATTCAGTACTTC
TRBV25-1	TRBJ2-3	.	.	CASSAQGTTDTQYF	TGTGCCAGCAGTGCCCAAGGGACCACAGATACGCAGTATTTT
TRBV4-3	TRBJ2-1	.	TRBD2	CASSPGLAGGPGDNEQFF	TGCGCCAGCAGCCCGGGACTAGCGGGAGGGCCGGGTGACAATGAGCAGTTCTTC
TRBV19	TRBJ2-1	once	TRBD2	CASSIEREGRDEQFF	TGTGCCAGTAGTATAGAGCGGGAGGGCCGGGATGAGCAGTTCTTC